This T cell receptor (beta chain) originates from a study of vaccination and CD4 T cells after COVID-19. The assay that was used to sequence DNA from cultured CD4+ T cells was the Oncomine TCR Beta short-read assay. TCRdb analysed the PCR reads with MiXCR anew, one entry per CDR3 protein. Here the sample spans roughly 14,000 distinct CDR3 sequences, 34% being singletons. About this clonotype: Its antigen remains unidentified.

Stated treatment: approximately nine-day PBMC culture with coronavirus spike peptide pools or control peptides (ViraFEST assay). The TCR originated in a human donor with COVID-19. Sequenced input: cultured CD4+ T cells from blood.

CDR3 bases: TGTGCCAGCAGTTACCGGTCGGGGGCACGGGATGAAAAACTGTTTTTT. Amino acids: CASSYRSGARDEKLFF. The V call is TRBV6-2 or TRBV6-3, the J call TRBJ1-4; D is possibly TRBD1 (6 bases). V was pared by 2 bases and J by 6 bases, with 16 bases between. Germline V gene sequence: CDR1 MNHEY, CDR2 SVGEGT. The CDR3 loop spans 16 amino acids.